The clone carrying this T cell receptor beta chain has a count of ten or more. TCRdb fed the 5' RACE reads into MiXCR, producing one record per CDR3 protein. The repertoire consists of 220,000 or so distinct CDR3 sequences, with 10% to 13% occurring once and the leading ten covering 20% to 25%. This sample was included in a study of CD8 T cells in ankylosing spondylitis. This sequence originates from a male donor with ankylosing spondylitis or in good health (not recorded which). Source material: blood, either unsorted or a sorted T cell fraction (not recorded which).

In DNA, the CDR3 is TGCGCCAGCAGCTTGGTGGCGGGGGAAGTTTACTACGAGCAGTACTTC. Amino acids: CASSLVAGEVYYEQYF. The chain couples TRBV5-1 to TRBJ2-7, with 7 bases that match TRBD2. Germline V gene lookup returns CDR1 SGHRS and CDR2 YFSETQ. CDR3 length equals 16 residues. The V and J ends lost 0 bases and 3 bases, in that order; junction bases with no gene match: 9.